The following is a T cell receptor beta chain sequence with its context. There are many counts of this clonotype. The clone's antigen remains unknown. Base qualities are missing; no much larger clone stands one base away. The receptor library was made with multiplex PCR. The sample was run on an Illumina HiSeq 4000. CDR3 regions were amplified by Arm-PCR with iRepertoire HTBI primers to construct TCR beta libraries. PCR products were gel purified before sequencing. Per the authors' processing: Gene usage analysis of CDR3 amino acid clonotypes used the 62 TRBV and 14 TRBJ segments found across samples. Filtered high-quality paired reads were merged into contigs using COPE and FqMerger. BLAST was used to align contigs to IMGT TRBV, TRBD and TRBJ reference genes, with CDR3 defined following IMGT. Clonotypes above 0.1% frequency were classified as highly expanded clones. Repertoire diversity was measured by Shannon entropy, and V-J evenness by the Gini coefficient. Public clonotypes were defined as clonotypes shared by more than one individual. Through fastp at Q25 and MiXCR, TCRdb rebuilt clones from the public reads, retaining in-frame beta chains. Under each unique CDR3 protein, matching rows form one entry showing the most common genes and DNA. The V and J calls were not made by the authors but by TCRdb's processing. The sample includes about 350,000 distinct CDR3 sequences, with over 15% observed a single time. Roughly 30% of the sample is held by the ten biggest clonotypes.

According to the study, the label for this sample's time point signals: newly diagnosed GD, antithyroid drugs for less than 3 months. For both TCR sequencing and RNA sequencing, RNA was extracted from PBMCs using TRIzol. The diagnosis of Graves' disease followed American Thyroid Association guidelines. Patients for the study were recruited at an endocrinology department in Xi'an, China. Each patient gave roughly 10 milliliters of peripheral blood, collected in an EDTA anticoagulant tube. Ficoll Paque Plus density gradient separation was used to isolate PBMCs, and no further T cell sorting was done. An Agilent 2100 Bioanalyzer and agarose gel were used to check RNA quality, and a NanoDrop 2000 was used to measure RNA concentration. The germline V gene encodes CDR1 LNHDA and CDR2 SQIVND (reference sequence). Reading from cysteine to phenylalanine, the CDR3 counts 13 amino acids. Left in the record is the CDR3 DNA by itself, 39 bases read in frame from the first base. V sheds 4 bases and J sheds 6 bases, leaving 9 bases between their ends.

This sample is drawn from a study of regulatory T cells in long-lasting Graves disease (TCRdb year 2021). Some background on the complete study: In the newly diagnosed Graves' disease group, patients had been taking antithyroid drugs for less than 3 months. Persistent Graves' disease patients were compared with newly diagnosed Graves' disease patients by peripheral blood TCR sequencing and RNA sequencing. The study was registered as a clinical trial and conducted in China. A total of around 35 samples underwent TCR sequencing: some 13 from persistent and roughly 20 from newly diagnosed Graves' disease patients.

What the research found in general, with its limitations: Only the TCR beta chain was sequenced and analyzed. The authors acknowledged the small sample size as a limitation that may reduce accuracy. Preferential use of TRBV28, TRBJ1-2 and TRBJ2-5 was observed in persistent disease, whereas TRBV20-1 and TRBJ2-1 were favored in newly diagnosed disease. More public clonotypes were shared among persistent patients (under 3,000) than among newly diagnosed patients (966). Compared with newly diagnosed patients, patients with persistent Graves' disease had lower TCR Shannon entropy and fewer highly expanded clones, which suggests clonal expansion. Because the primary lesion, thyroid tissue, could not be accessed, the study looked at peripheral blood alone.

These data also featured in a second study, about T cells in Graves' hyperthyroidism and ophthalmopathy. The second study's paper adds: Stable Graves' hyperthyroidism was defined as no progression to ophthalmopathy during 18 months of follow-up. The hyperthyroidism patients were between 18 and 65 years old and newly diagnosed, with a disease duration of less than 2 months. The study excluded patients with uncontrolled infections, other autoimmune diseases, pregnancy or lactation. Diagnoses were established on the basis of clinical symptoms, serum thyroxine and TRAb, thyroid ultrasound, and orbital computed tomography. A first-round RT-PCR of the TCR CDR3 used the HTBI primer set with the Qiagen OneStep RT-PCR kit. Most expanded thyroid clonotypes (frequency above 0.001) were also detected in blood, a finding suggesting that blood repertoires may reflect thyroid immune responses. In cross-validation, a model built on a 13 V-J signature told ophthalmopathy apart from stable hyperthyroidism with under 90% sensitivity and 81% to 82% specificity, and in testing the same model reached 80%/75%. During validation, the model predicted progression to ophthalmopathy a median of roughly six months ahead of onset, with around 71% sensitivity and almost 75% specificity. TCR V-J signatures able to tell the groups apart were searched for in a discovery cohort of approximately 95 patients, of whom more than 40 had Graves' ophthalmopathy and 55 to 60 had stable Graves' hyperthyroidism. Prospective prediction of ophthalmopathy was tested in an independent validation cohort of 18 to 20 hyperthyroidism patients and some 17 patients who later progressed to ophthalmopathy. The approximately 100 discovery patients were divided at random into training and test sets in a 7:3 ratio. In several Graves' hyperthyroidism patients, the study also compared T-cell repertoires from thyroid tissue with T-cell repertoires from blood. Once sampling was done, hyperthyroidism patients were given methimazole at a starting dose of 30 mg daily, whereas ophthalmopathy patients were given high-dose intravenous methylprednisolone. A second multiplex PCR round built the libraries, followed by size selection and purification. Sequencing of the libraries was done on an Illumina HiSeq2000 using paired-end 100 bp reads. SOAPnuke was used to process the raw data, removing reads that contained adapters or uncalled bases, had a mean Phred below 15, or lacked an exact match to the constant primer or identifier. COPE v1.2.5 was used to merge high-quality paired reads, and clonotypes were defined as unique nucleotide sequences. Clonotypes were aligned to IMGT TRBV, TRBD and TRBJ reference segments using MiTCR v1.1. The analysis was restricted to V-J combinations with a frequency above 0.0001, which together covered roughly 99% of the repertoires. The TCS score was defined as F50 (clonal expansion) divided by E x V (chaos), with BLOSUM62-based TCRdist calculated between CDR3 peptides within each V-J. Welch's t-statistics and random forest reduced approximately 520 V-J features to roughly 13, which were used in a naive Bayes classifier (R e1071). No statistical method was used to set the sample size in advance, and investigators knew the group allocation. According to the paper, TCR Vbeta CDR3 sequencing was carried out on 135 peripheral blood samples, which came from more than 40 ophthalmopathy, roughly 75 hyperthyroidism and some 17 progressor patients.

The clonotype was recovered from a man aged 40-49 years with Graves disease. Donor details come from another sample of the same person, matched by shared clones. Sequenced here: peripheral blood mononuclear cells (PBMCs), sampled at new diagnosis, from a patient treated with antithyroid drugs. This receptor chain uses TRBV19 and TRBJ2-2; tentative D gene TRBD2, with 6 bases matching. For the CDR3, the sequence is CASSRLAPGELFF. The nucleotides are TGTGCCAGTAGTAGGCTAGCGCCCGGGGAGCTGTTTTTT.